Listed below are T cell receptor beta chains from one sample, sequenced in a study of shared clonotypes between healthy human individuals. Generated by immunoSEQ multiplex PCR, the TCRdb table keeps only in-frame clones and is missing some. This table holds over 95,000 clones, roughly two thirds found once. Sequencing input: memory CD8+ T cells sorted from blood. These receptors were obtained from a woman younger than 45 in good health. Each CDR3 is given with its conserved first and last residue. A D gene is named only where the DNA matches it firmly. A row's size may be missing; if present it is once, few, many or a size class.

abundance: .
j_gene: TRBJ2-1
d_gene: TRBD2
v_gene: TRBV7-8
CDR3nt: TGTGCCAGCAGCTCCGCAATTAGCGGGAATGGCTACAATGAGCAGTTCTTC
CDR3aa: CASSSAISGNGYNEQFF

abundance: many
j_gene: TRBJ2-1
d_gene: TRBD2
v_gene: TRBV5-6
CDR3nt: TGTGCCAGCAACGGCGGGAGGGCCTCCTACAATGAGCAGTTCTTC
CDR3aa: CASNGGRASYNEQFF

abundance: many
j_gene: TRBJ2-7
d_gene: TRBD2
v_gene: TRBV7-9
CDR3nt: TGTGCCAGCAGCTCAGAGGGGACTAGCGGGAGGGCTTACGAGCAGTACTTC
CDR3aa: CASSSEGTSGRAYEQYF

abundance: .
j_gene: TRBJ1-1
d_gene: .
v_gene: TRBV5-4
CDR3nt: TGTGCCAGCAGGCGCTCGGGGGCAGACACTGAAGCTTTCTTT
CDR3aa: CASRRSGADTEAFF

abundance: few
j_gene: TRBJ2-1
d_gene: .
v_gene: TRBV28
CDR3nt: TGTGCCAGCCGCCGGCTAGCGATTACCTACAATGAGCAGTTCTTC
CDR3aa: CASRRLAITYNEQFF

abundance: .
j_gene: TRBJ2-5
d_gene: .
v_gene: TRBV7-6
CDR3nt: TGTGCCAGCAGCTTAGCCGGGGGTCGGGTAGAGACCCAGTACTTC
CDR3aa: CASSLAGGRVETQYF

abundance: .
j_gene: TRBJ2-5
d_gene: TRBD2
v_gene: TRBV7-2
CDR3nt: TGTGCCAGCAGCTCCTGGACTAGCGGGAGCCAAGAGACCCAGTACTTC
CDR3aa: CASSSWTSGSQETQYF

abundance: once
j_gene: TRBJ2-1
d_gene: .
v_gene: TRBV19
CDR3nt: TGTGCCAGTAGTATTGGTCGGGTTTGGGACTCAGCCACCTACAATGAGCAGTTCTTC
CDR3aa: CASSIGRVWDSATYNEQFF

abundance: .
j_gene: TRBJ2-1
d_gene: .
v_gene: TRBV28
CDR3nt: TGTGCCAGCAGCCATGGGGAAATGGGGTGGGGTGAGCAGTTCTTC
CDR3aa: CASSHGEMGWGEQFF

abundance: many
j_gene: TRBJ2-1
d_gene: TRBD2
v_gene: TRBV7-9
CDR3nt: TGTGCCAGCAGCTTAGGAGGCCTAGCGGGAGCATCTTATGAGCAGTTCTTC
CDR3aa: CASSLGGLAGASYEQFF

abundance: .
j_gene: TRBJ2-3
d_gene: TRBD2
v_gene: TRBV5-4
CDR3nt: TGTGCCAGCACCCAGACACTAGCGGGCGACGGAGATACGCAGTATTTT
CDR3aa: CASTQTLAGDGDTQYF

abundance: once
j_gene: TRBJ2-3
d_gene: .
v_gene: TRBV19
CDR3nt: TGTGCCAGTAAAGTCCGACTCCGAACTAGCACAGATACGCAGTATTTT
CDR3aa: CASKVRLRTSTDTQYF

abundance: .
j_gene: TRBJ2-1
d_gene: TRBD2
v_gene: TRBV27
CDR3nt: TGTGCCAGCAGTTTCGTAGCGGGCCCCAGATACAATGAGCAGTTCTTC
CDR3aa: CASSFVAGPRYNEQFF

abundance: .
j_gene: TRBJ1-5
d_gene: TRBD1
v_gene: TRBV15
CDR3nt: TGTGCCAGCAGCTCGACAGGGTCAGGCAATCAGCCCCAGCATTTT
CDR3aa: CASSSTGSGNQPQHF

abundance: once
j_gene: TRBJ2-7
d_gene: .
v_gene: TRBV7-9
CDR3nt: TGTGCCAGCAGCTCAATTGGGGCAGGGTTGAAGTCCGAGCAGTACTTC
CDR3aa: CASSSIGAGLKSEQYF

abundance: many
j_gene: TRBJ2-1
d_gene: .
v_gene: TRBV4-2
CDR3nt: TGTGCCAGCAGCCAAGATCGGGGCAGAATTACTGAGCAGTTCTTC
CDR3aa: CASSQDRGRITEQFF

abundance: .
j_gene: TRBJ1-1
d_gene: .
v_gene: TRBV2
CDR3nt: TGTGCCAGCAGTGAGGTAAAGTTGAACACTGAAGCTTTCTTT
CDR3aa: CASSEVKLNTEAFF

abundance: .
j_gene: TRBJ2-3
d_gene: TRBD2
v_gene: TRBV2
CDR3nt: TGTGCCAGCAACGGTTATCGGGAGGGGACAGATACGCAGTATTTT
CDR3aa: CASNGYREGTDTQYF

abundance: .
j_gene: TRBJ2-2
d_gene: TRBD1
v_gene: TRBV6-4
CDR3nt: TGTGCCAGCAGCCGGGACAGCGACACCGGGGAGCTGTTTTTT
CDR3aa: CASSRDSDTGELFF

abundance: .
j_gene: TRBJ2-1
d_gene: TRBD2
v_gene: TRBV14
CDR3nt: TGTGCCAGCAGCCAATTAGCGGGATCAGCCAATGAGCAGTTCTTC
CDR3aa: CASSQLAGSANEQFF

abundance: .
j_gene: TRBJ2-3
d_gene: TRBD2
v_gene: TRBV19
CDR3nt: TGTGCCAGTACTAGCGGGAGCACAGATACGCAGTATTTT
CDR3aa: CASTSGSTDTQYF

abundance: .
j_gene: TRBJ2-7
d_gene: TRBD1
v_gene: TRBV28
CDR3nt: TGTGCCAGCCGACAGGGTGCCTACGAGCAGTACTTC
CDR3aa: CASRQGAYEQYF

abundance: .
j_gene: TRBJ1-2
d_gene: .
v_gene: TRBV30
CDR3nt: TGTGCCTGGGGGGATCCGGCTCTTGGCTACACCTTC
CDR3aa: CAWGDPALGYTF

abundance: .
j_gene: TRBJ2-1
d_gene: TRBD2
v_gene: TRBV2
CDR3nt: TGTGCCAGCAGACTAGCGGGAGCCCCGGCCTACAATGAGCAGTTCTTC
CDR3aa: CASRLAGAPAYNEQFF

abundance: .
j_gene: TRBJ2-5
d_gene: TRBD2
v_gene: TRBV5-1
CDR3nt: TGCGCCAGCAGCTTGGTCGGGGGGTACCAAGAGACCCAGTACTTC
CDR3aa: CASSLVGGYQETQYF

abundance: .
j_gene: TRBJ1-1
d_gene: .
v_gene: TRBV4-1
CDR3nt: TGCGCCAGCAGCCATCGTTTGGGGGGGCCTGAAGCTTTCTTT
CDR3aa: CASSHRLGGPEAFF

abundance: .
j_gene: TRBJ1-5
d_gene: .
v_gene: TRBV6-1
CDR3nt: TGTGCCAGCAGTGAATGGGCAGGGTTTCATCAGCCCCAGCATTTT
CDR3aa: CASSEWAGFHQPQHF

abundance: .
j_gene: TRBJ2-5
d_gene: TRBD2
v_gene: TRBV6-4
CDR3nt: TGTGCCAGCAGTGAAGCTAATAGCGGGAGTGAGACCCAGTACTTC
CDR3aa: CASSEANSGSETQYF

abundance: .
j_gene: TRBJ1-2
d_gene: .
v_gene: TRBV4-1
CDR3nt: TGCGCCAGCAGCGTGATAAAGAACCGAAAGACCTATGGCTACACCTTC
CDR3aa: CASSVIKNRKTYGYTF

abundance: .
j_gene: TRBJ1-1
d_gene: .
v_gene: TRBV6-1
CDR3nt: TGTGCCAGCAGTCAGACTGTTTTTGAAGCTTTCTTT
CDR3aa: CASSQTVFEAFF

abundance: .
j_gene: TRBJ1-1
d_gene: .
v_gene: TRBV2
CDR3nt: TGTGCCAGCAGTGAACGGAGGAACACTGAAGCTTTCTTT
CDR3aa: CASSERRNTEAFF

abundance: many
j_gene: TRBJ2-1
d_gene: .
v_gene: TRBV5-8
CDR3nt: TGTGCCAGCAGCTTAACTGGGTTGGGGAGCTCCTACAATGAGCAGTTCTTC
CDR3aa: CASSLTGLGSSYNEQFF

abundance: .
j_gene: TRBJ2-2
d_gene: .
v_gene: TRBV25-1
CDR3nt: TGTGCCAGCAGTGAATTTCCGGCAGACTCGAACACCGGGGAGCTGTTTTTT
CDR3aa: CASSEFPADSNTGELFF

abundance: .
j_gene: TRBJ2-5
d_gene: TRBD2
v_gene: TRBV4-2
CDR3nt: TGTGCCAGCAGCCAACTACTAGCGGGAGGAGGAGAGACCCAGTACTTC
CDR3aa: CASSQLLAGGGETQYF

abundance: .
j_gene: TRBJ2-7
d_gene: TRBD2
v_gene: TRBV6-1
CDR3nt: TGTGCCAGCAGGGAGACTAGCGGATACTCCTACGAGCAGTACTTC
CDR3aa: CASRETSGYSYEQYF

abundance: .
j_gene: TRBJ2-7
d_gene: .
v_gene: TRBV7-3
CDR3nt: TGTGCCAGCAGCTTATATGGCGAAGATAGCTACGAGCAGTACTTC
CDR3aa: CASSLYGEDSYEQYF

abundance: .
j_gene: TRBJ1-5
d_gene: .
v_gene: TRBV28
CDR3nt: TGTGCCAGCAGACACGACCTAACAGGGTATTTTGGCAATCAGCCCCAGCATTTT
CDR3aa: CASRHDLTGYFGNQPQHF

abundance: .
j_gene: TRBJ1-2
d_gene: .
v_gene: TRBV27
CDR3nt: TGTGCCAGCAGTTTAGCAGGGGAAAGCTATGGCTACACCTTC
CDR3aa: CASSLAGESYGYTF

abundance: .
j_gene: TRBJ2-7
d_gene: TRBD2
v_gene: TRBV6-5
CDR3nt: TGTGCCAGCAGTTATGGGGCGGGAGCAAGCGAGCAGTACTTC
CDR3aa: CASSYGAGASEQYF

abundance: .
j_gene: TRBJ1-1
d_gene: TRBD1
v_gene: TRBV6-1
CDR3nt: TGTGCCAGCAGTGAGTCCGGGACAGAAGAAGCTTTCTTT
CDR3aa: CASSESGTEEAFF

abundance: .
j_gene: TRBJ2-2
d_gene: .
v_gene: TRBV6-1
CDR3nt: TGTGCCAGCAGGGGGGTGGGGAGTAACACCGGGGAGCTGTTTTTT
CDR3aa: CASRGVGSNTGELFF

abundance: .
j_gene: TRBJ1-1
d_gene: .
v_gene: TRBV30
CDR3nt: TGTGCCTGGAGTGTTTCTATGGGGCTTGAAGCTTTCTTT
CDR3aa: CAWSVSMGLEAFF